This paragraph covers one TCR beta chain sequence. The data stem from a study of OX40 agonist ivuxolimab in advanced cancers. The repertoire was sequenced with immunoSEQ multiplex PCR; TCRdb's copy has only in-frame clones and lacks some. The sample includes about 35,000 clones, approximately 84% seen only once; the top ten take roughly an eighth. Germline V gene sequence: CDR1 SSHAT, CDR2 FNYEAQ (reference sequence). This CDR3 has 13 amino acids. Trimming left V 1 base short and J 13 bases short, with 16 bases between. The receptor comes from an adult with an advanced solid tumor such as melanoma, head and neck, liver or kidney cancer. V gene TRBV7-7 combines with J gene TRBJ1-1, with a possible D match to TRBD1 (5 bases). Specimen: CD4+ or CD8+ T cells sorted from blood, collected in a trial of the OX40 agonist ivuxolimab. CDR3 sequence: CASSLGYGTPFFF. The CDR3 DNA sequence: TGTGCCAGCAGCTTAGGTTACGGGACTCCCTTTTTCTTT.